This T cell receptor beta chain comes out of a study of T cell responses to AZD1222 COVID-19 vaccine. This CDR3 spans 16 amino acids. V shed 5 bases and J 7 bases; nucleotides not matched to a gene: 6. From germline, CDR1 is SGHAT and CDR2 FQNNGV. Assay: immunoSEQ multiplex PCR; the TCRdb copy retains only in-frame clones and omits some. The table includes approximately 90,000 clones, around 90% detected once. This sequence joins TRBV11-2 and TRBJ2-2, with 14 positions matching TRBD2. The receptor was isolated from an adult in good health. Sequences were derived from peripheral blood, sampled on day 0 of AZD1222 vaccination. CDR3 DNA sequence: TGTGCCAGCAGCCCAGGACTAGCGGGGGGAATCGGGGAGCTGTTTTTT. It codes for CASSPGLAGGIGELFF.